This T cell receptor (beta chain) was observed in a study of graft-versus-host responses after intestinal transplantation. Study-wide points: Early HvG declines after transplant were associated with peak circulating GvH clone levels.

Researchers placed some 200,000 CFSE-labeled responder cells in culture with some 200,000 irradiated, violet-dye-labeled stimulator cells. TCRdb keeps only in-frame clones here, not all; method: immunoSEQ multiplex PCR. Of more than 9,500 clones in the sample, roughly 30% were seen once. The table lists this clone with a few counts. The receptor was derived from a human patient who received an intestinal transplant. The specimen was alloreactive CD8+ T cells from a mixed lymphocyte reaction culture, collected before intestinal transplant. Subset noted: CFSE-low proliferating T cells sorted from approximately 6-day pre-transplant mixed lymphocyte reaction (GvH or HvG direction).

CDR3 sequence (DNA): TGTGCCAGCAGCTTACGGCCCTACGAGCAGTACTTC. Its translation: CASSLRPYEQYF. The V and J genes are TRBV7-3 and TRBJ2-7; D not resolved. Germline V gives CDR1 SGHTA, CDR2 FQGTGA. V shed 2 bases and J shed 2 bases, with 4 bases lying between them. CDR3 length equals 12 residues.